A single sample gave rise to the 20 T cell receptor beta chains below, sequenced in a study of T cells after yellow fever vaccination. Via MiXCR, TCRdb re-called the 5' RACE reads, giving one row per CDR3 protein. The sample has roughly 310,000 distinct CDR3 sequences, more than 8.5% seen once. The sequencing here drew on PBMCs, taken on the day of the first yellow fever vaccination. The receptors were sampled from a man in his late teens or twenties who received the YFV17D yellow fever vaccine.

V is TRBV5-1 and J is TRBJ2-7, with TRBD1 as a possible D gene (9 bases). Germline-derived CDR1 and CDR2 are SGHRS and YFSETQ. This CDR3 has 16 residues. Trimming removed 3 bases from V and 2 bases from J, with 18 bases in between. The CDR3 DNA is TGCGCCAGCAGCTCCCCGGGGGGGACAGGGACCTACGAGCAGTACTTC. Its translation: CASSSPGGTGTYEQYF.

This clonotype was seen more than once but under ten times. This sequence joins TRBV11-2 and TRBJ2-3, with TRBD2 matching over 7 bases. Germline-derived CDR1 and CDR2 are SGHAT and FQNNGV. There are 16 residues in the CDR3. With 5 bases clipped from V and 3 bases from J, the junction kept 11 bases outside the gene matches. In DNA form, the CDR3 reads TGTGCCAGCAGCCCCTTTTTTCGCGGGGGAACAGATACGCAGTATTTT. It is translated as CASSPFFRGGTDTQYF.

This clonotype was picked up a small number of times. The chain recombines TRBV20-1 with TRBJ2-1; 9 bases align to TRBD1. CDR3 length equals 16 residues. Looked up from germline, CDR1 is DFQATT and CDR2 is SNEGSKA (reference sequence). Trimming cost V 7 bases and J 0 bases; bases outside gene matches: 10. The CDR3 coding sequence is TGCAGTGGAACAGGGGGCGCGGCACACTCCTACAATGAGCAGTTCTTC. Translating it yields CSGTGGAAHSYNEQFF.

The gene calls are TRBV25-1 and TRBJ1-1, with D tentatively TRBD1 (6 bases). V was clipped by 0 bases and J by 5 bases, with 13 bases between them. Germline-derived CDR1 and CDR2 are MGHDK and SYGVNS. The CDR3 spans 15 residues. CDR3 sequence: CASSEYRGMGTEAFF. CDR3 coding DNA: TGTGCCAGCAGTGAATACAGGGGAATGGGAACTGAAGCTTTCTTT.

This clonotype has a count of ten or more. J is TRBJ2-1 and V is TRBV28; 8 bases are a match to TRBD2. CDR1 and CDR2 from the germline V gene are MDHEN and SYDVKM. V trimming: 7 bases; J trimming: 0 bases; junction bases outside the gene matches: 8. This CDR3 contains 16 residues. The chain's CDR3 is CASTGGDPRSYNEQFF. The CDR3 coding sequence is TGTGCCAGCACCGGGGGGGACCCCCGCTCCTACAATGAGCAGTTCTTC.

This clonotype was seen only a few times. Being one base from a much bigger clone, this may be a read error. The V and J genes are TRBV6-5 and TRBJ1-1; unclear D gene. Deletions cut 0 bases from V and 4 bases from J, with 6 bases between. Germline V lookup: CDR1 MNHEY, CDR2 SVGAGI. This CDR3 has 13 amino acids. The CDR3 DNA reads TGTGCCAGCAGTTACTCCCGGAGCACTGAAGCTTTCTTT. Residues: CASSYSRSTEAFF.

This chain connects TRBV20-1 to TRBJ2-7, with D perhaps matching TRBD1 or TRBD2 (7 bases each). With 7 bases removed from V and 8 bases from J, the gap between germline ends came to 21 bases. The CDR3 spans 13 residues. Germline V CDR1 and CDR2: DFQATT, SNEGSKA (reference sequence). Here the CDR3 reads CSVEKRDRGQQYV. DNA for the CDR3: TGCAGTGTAGAAAAGCGGGACAGAGGGCAGCAGTACGTC.

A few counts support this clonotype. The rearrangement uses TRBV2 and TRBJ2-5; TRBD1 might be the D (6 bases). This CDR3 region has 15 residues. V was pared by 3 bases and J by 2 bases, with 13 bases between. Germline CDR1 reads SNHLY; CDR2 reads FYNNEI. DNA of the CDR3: TGTGCCAGCAGTGATGGGGGCCCGGGGCAAGAGACCCAGTACTTC. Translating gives CASSDGGPGQETQYF.

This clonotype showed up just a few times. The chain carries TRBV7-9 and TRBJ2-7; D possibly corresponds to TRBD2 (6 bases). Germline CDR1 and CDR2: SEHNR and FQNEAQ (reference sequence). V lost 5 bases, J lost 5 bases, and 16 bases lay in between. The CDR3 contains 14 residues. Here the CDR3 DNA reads TGTGCCAGCAGCCGTGCGGGGTCCCCCCACGAGCAGTACTTC. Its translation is CASSRAGSPHEQYF.

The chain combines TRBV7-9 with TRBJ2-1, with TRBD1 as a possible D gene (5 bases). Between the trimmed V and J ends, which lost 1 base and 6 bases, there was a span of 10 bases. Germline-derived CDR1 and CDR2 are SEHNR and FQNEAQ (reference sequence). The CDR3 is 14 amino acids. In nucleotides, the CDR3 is TGTGCCAGCAGCTTAGACAGGCGTTCCAATGAGCAGTTCTTC. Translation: CASSLDRRSNEQFF.

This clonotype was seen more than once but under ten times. CDR3 nucleotide sequence: TGTGCCAGCAGCTTAGGCCGGACGTCGAATCAGCCCCAGCATTTT. This translates into CASSLGRTSNQPQHF. The rearrangement uses TRBV7-8 and TRBJ1-5; unclear D gene. Germline CDR1 and CDR2: SGHVS and FQNEAQ. The CDR3 loop spans 15 amino acids. The V end was cut by 1 base, the J end by 4 bases, with 11 bases between.

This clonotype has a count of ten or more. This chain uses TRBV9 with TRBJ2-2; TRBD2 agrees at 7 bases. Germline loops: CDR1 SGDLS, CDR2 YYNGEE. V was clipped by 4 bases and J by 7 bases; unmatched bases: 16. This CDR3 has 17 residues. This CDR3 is CASSPNSGFTLHGELFF. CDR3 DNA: TGTGCCAGCAGCCCCAATAGCGGGTTCACACTGCACGGGGAGCTGTTTTTT. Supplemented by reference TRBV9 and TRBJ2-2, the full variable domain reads DSGVTQTPKHLITATGQRVTLRCSPRSGDLSVYWYQQSLDQGLQFLIQYYNGEERAKGNILERFSAQQFPDLHSELNLSSLELGDSALYFCASSPNSGFTLHGELFFGEGSRLTVL.

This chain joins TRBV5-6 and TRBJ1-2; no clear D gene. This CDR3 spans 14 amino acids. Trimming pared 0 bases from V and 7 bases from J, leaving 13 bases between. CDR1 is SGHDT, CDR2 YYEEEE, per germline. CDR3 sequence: CASSLEEGSSGYTF. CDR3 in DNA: TGTGCCAGCAGCTTGGAAGAGGGTAGTTCTGGCTACACCTTC. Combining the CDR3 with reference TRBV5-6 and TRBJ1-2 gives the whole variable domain DAGVTQSPTHLIKTRGQQVTLRCSPKSGHDTVSWYQQALGQGPQFIFQYYEEEERQRGNFPDRFSGHQFPNYSSELNVNALLLGDSALYLCASSLEEGSSGYTFGSGTRLTVV.

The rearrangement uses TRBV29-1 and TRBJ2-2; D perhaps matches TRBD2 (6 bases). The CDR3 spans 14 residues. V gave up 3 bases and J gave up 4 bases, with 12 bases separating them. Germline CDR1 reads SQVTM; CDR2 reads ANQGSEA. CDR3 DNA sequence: TGCAGCGTTGACTTGGGAGGTGGCACCGGGGAGCTGTTTTTT. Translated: CSVDLGGGTGELFF.

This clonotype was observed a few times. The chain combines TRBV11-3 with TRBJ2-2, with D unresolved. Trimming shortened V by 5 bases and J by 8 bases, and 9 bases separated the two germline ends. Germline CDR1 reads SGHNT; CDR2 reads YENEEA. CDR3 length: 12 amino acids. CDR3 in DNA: TGTGCCAGCAGCCGCTGGGCAGGGGAGCTGTTTTTT. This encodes CASSRWAGELFF.

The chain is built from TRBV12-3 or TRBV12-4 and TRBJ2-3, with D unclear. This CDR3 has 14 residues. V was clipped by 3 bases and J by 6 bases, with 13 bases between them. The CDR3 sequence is CASSFVEIFDTQYF. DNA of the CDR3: TGTGCCAGCAGTTTCGTTGAGATTTTTGATACGCAGTATTTT.

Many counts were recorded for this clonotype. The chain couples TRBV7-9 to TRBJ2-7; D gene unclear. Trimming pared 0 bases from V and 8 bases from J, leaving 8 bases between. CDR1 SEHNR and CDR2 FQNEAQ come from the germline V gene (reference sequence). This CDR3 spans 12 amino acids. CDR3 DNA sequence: TGTGCCAGCAGCTTAGCGCTAAAACAGCAGTACTTC. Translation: CASSLALKQQYF.

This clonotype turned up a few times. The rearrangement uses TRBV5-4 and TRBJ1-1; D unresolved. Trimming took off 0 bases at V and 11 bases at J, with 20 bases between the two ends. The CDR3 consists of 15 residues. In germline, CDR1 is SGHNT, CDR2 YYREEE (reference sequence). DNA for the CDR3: TGTGCCAGCAGCTTGGAGGGCTCGCGGGTGGCGAGGGCTTTCTTT. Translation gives CASSLEGSRVARAFF.

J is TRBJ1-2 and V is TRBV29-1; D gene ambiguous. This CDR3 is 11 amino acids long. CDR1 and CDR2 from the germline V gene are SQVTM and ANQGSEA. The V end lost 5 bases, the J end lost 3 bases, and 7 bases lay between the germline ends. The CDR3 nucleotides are TGCAGCGTTTACAGATACTATGGCTACACCTTC. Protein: CSVYRYYGYTF. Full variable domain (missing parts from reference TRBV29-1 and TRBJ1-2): SAVISQKPSRDICQRGTSLTIQCQVDSQVTMMFWYRQQPGQSLTLIATANQGSEATYESGFVIDKFPISRPNLTFSTLTVSNMSPEDSSIYLCSVYRYYGYTFGSGTRLTVV.

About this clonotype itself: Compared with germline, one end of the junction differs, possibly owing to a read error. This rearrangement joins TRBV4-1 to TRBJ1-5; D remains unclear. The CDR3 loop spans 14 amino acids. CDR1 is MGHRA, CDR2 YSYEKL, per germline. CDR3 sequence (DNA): TGCGCCAGCAGCCGAGAGCCGGGGAATCGGCCCCAGCATTTT. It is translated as CASSREPGNRPQHF.